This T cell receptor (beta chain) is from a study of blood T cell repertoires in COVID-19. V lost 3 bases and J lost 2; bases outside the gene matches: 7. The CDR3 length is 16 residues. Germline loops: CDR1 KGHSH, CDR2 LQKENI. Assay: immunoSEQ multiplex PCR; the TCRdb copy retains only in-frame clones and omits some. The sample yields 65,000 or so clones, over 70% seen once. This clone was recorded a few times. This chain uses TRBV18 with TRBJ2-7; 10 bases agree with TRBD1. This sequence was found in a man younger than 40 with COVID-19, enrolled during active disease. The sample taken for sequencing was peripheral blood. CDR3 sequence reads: CASSPRYGTGAYEQYF. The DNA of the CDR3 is TGTGCCAGCTCACCCCGTTACGGGACAGGGGCCTACGAGCAGTACTTC.